Sequencing of this T cell receptor (beta chain) was carried out in a study of blood T cells in healthy people across ages. PCR was performed a second time for about 7 to 12 cycles using a sample-barcoded 5' primer and a J-beta primer mix. Each TCR beta cDNA got a 12-nucleotide random molecular identifier. TCRdb reprocessed the 5' RACE reads with MiXCR, giving one entry per CDR3 protein. The sample has 1,800,000 or so distinct CDR3 sequences; about two fifths are singletons. Staff drew ten milliliters of peripheral blood from each donor. The sample was blood. The clonotype was recovered from a human donor in good health.

The CDR3 bases are TGTGCCAGAGGTCGAGGTTACGAGCAGTACTTC. This translates into CARGRGYEQYF. The genes are TRBV14 and TRBJ2-7; D is unclear. Looked up from germline, CDR1 is SGHDN and CDR2 is FVKESK. The CDR3 consists of 11 residues. V was trimmed by 9 bases and J by 4 bases, leaving 10 bases between them.